The T cell receptor beta chain under discussion was sequenced for a study of T cells in Graves' hyperthyroidism and ophthalmopathy. This clonotype occurred many times. Antigen unknown. CDR1 and CDR2 (germline): MDHEN, SYDVKM. The CDR3 spans 12 residues. V dropped 2 bases and J dropped 7 bases, with 9 bases sitting between them. Points from the study as a whole: Ophthalmopathy and stable hyperthyroidism were told apart by a 13 V-J model.

RNA transcripts were the template for amplifying TCR beta CDR3 regions. An initial round of RT-PCR targeting the TCR CDR3 relied on the HTBI primer set. TCRdb re-called the multiplex PCR reads through MiXCR, storing one row per CDR3 protein. The table lists hundreds of thousands of distinct CDR3 sequences, around 15% of them singletons. Material for sequencing was blood. The source is a woman in her thirties or forties with Graves' ophthalmopathy. The genes are TRBV28 and TRBJ2-7, with unresolved D. The CDR3 loop reads CASSLTPREQYF. The DNA for the CDR3 is TGTGCCAGCAGTTTAACCCCCCGTGAGCAGTACTTC.